This entry concerns a single T cell receptor beta chain. Which antigen it targets is not known. It has no much larger one-base neighbor in the sample; base qualities were not kept. This sample was taken from a study of shared clonotypes between healthy human individuals (dated by TCRdb to 2018 to 2021). At the level of the whole study: A couple of women and a few men aged 18 to 49 years were included in the cohort. For each donor, CD4 naive and CD4 memory were each given three plates, CD8 naive was given two plates, and CD8 memory was given one plate. Blood TCR repertoires of roughly five healthy adults were deeply sequenced to estimate repertoire size and the extent of clonotype sharing between individuals. To increase sequencing depth and limit assay-specific biases, different laboratories used diverse techniques to prepare libraries and sequence TCR repertoires. Per donor, leukapheresis produced somewhere between about 0.8 and 9 billion PBMCs.

From the cysteine through the phenylalanine, the CDR3 covers 13 amino acids. The entry retains the CDR3 DNA only, 39 bases that are in frame from base 1. CDR1 is given as SEHNR and CDR2 as FQNEAQ, both from the germline V gene (reference sequence). The germline ends are 15 bases apart after V is trimmed by 6 bases and J by 9 bases. Healthy HIV-negative adults with no recently reported acute infections or vaccinations were included as donors. Every donor was a Caucasian adult living in Nashville, Tennessee, USA. CD4+ T cells were enriched by magnetic negative selection; naive cells were then positively selected on CD45RA, and the negative fraction formed the memory subset. Blood was obtained by leukapheresis, after which PBMCs were separated by Ficoll-Histopaque density gradient centrifugation and cryopreserved in liquid nitrogen vapor phase. Analytical flow cytometry was used to check the purity and quantity of every magnetically sorted T cell population. Each sorted fraction had its genomic DNA isolated and then quantified by UV absorbance on a Nanodrop 2000c.

TCR CDR3 regions were amplified from genomic DNA by multiplex PCR using the deep immunoSEQ assay. Extracted genomic DNA from each cell subset was distributed evenly across all wells of several immunoSEQ 96-well plates, and each plate was treated as a replicate. For sorted subsets, each replicate PCR was loaded with about 200 ng genomic DNA, equivalent to 30,000 or so T cell genomes. Purified libraries were quantified with a Qubit 3.0 fluorometer, sized on a Bioanalyzer 2100, and re-quantified with the KAPA Library Quantification kit. Each immunoSEQ 96-well plate was sequenced on its own single-read 150-cycle Illumina NextSeq 550 flow cell. For the original study's pipeline: Because the immunoSEQ output held only junctional sequences and lacked quality scores, the filtering could not match the filtering applied to full-length reads. Sequences were annotated with PyIR, a Python wrapper for IgBLAST v1.9, and V/J genes and CDR3 were assigned using IMGT germline references. Reads were removed for weak V/J assignments (E-value above 1e-6), missing CDR3, stop codons, out-of-frame junctions, or ambiguous translated residues. V3J clonotypes were defined as sequences sharing an identical inferred V gene, J gene, and CDR3 amino acid sequence. To compute the percentage overlap between repertoires, the number of shared unique clonotypes was divided by the size of the smaller repertoire. Repertoire richness was assessed with RTK rarefaction, the Chao1 estimator, and Recon v2.1 estimates of unobserved clonotypes. Generation probabilities for all TCRbeta clonotypes obtained by the gDNA method from several donors were computed using OLGA. Entries here come from immuneACCESS through TCRdb and include only in-frame sequences with V and J called. Some clones fail to appear in such tables; in the studies checked, an unresolved V gene covers under half of the shortfall, and the cause of the remainder is unknown. V and J calls and clone size are given by that table; D and trimming were obtained from the DNA. This sample is represented by approximately 1.4 million clones; 98% of them were singletons. Roughly 0.45% of the sample belongs to the ten largest clones.

The full study reports these points: Even with the large sequencing depth, rarefaction of the sorted-subset datasets indicated that sequencing was incomplete. Sampling was restricted to blood, and TCR repertoires in tissues likely differ from the TCR repertoires found in blood. Pairwise subsampling led to the expectation that sequencing depth would affect the degree of clonotype sharing among donors. Compared with non-shared clonotypes, clonotypes shared by all four sorted-subset donors had higher generation probabilities. Across four donors, approximately 4.6% of naive CD4, roughly 3.8% of naive CD8, roughly 2.3% of memory CD4, and approximately 0.4% of memory CD8 clonotypes were shared. Naive subsets generally had larger estimated clonotype richness than memory subsets did. The genetic and exposure-history diversity represented was limited by the small number of donors.

This receptor was identified in a man aged 25-45 years in good health. The rearrangement combines TRBV7-9 with TRBJ2-4; the D gene is possibly TRBD1, with 5 bases matching. The sequencing input was naive CD4+ T cells sorted from blood. What this sample's cell subset or site label stands for: CD45RA+ positively selected. The DNA sequence reads TGTGCCAGCAGTCCAGCAGACAGAGCCATTCAGTACTTC. Its translation reads: CASSPADRAIQYF.